One sample yielded the 9 T cell receptor beta chains listed below, sequenced in a study of cytomegalovirus exposure and HLA in healthy donors. 60 Vbeta and 13 Jbeta primers were used in PCR. Using immunoSEQ multiplex PCR, the repertoire was profiled, and TCRdb retains in-frame clones only, with some absent. The sample contains approximately 95,000 clones, 81% of which appear only once. The source material was PBMCs. The receptor set was obtained from a woman between 65 and 79 years old in good health and CMV-seropositive.

This clone was recorded only once. This chain uses TRBV7-3 with TRBJ2-1; no reliable D call. V was pared by 0 bases and J by 5 bases, with 11 bases between. CDR1 and CDR2 from the germline V gene are SGHTA and FQGTGA. The CDR3 consists of 15 residues. The CDR3 loop is CASSLTPAGHNEQFF. CDR3 nucleotides: TGTGCCAGCAGCTTAACCCCCGCAGGCCACAATGAGCAGTTCTTC.

This clone occurred a few times. Here the CDR3 DNA reads TGTGCTAGTGGTTTGTCAGGGTCAATTGGGGCCAACGTCCTGACTTTC. It translates to CASGLSGSIGANVLTF. This sequence joins TRBV12-5 and TRBJ2-6, with D perhaps matching TRBD1 (5 bases). This CDR3 spans 16 amino acids. Germline CDR1 is LGHNT and CDR2 is FRNRAP. The V and J ends lost 2 bases and 3 bases respectively, with 11 bases between them.

This clone was seen a few times. The chain carries TRBV4-3 and TRBJ2-7; tentatively, D is TRBD1 (5 bases). Trimming took 0 bases from V and 1 from J, leaving 10 bases between them. This CDR3 is built from 15 residues. Germline CDR1 and CDR2: LGHNA and YSLEER. Here the CDR3 DNA reads TGCGCCAGCAGCCAAGATCGTCAGGGATCCTACGAGCAGTACTTC. Amino acids: CASSQDRQGSYEQYF.

The CDR3 sequence: CASSPPSRGGYGYTF. The CDR3 nucleotides read TGTGCCAGCTCACCACCCTCCCGGGGGGGCTATGGCTACACCTTC. The chain carries TRBV18 and TRBJ1-2; a possible D gene is TRBD1 (5 bases). This CDR3 has 15 residues. V dropped 0 bases and J dropped 4 bases, with 12 bases sitting between them. Germline CDR1 and CDR2: KGHSH and LQKENI.

Turning to this clone: Other DNA sequences in the same sample also yield this CDR3. The V and J genes are TRBV5-6 and TRBJ2-2, with D tentatively TRBD2 (6 bases). Trimming took off 0 bases at V and 5 bases at J, with 8 bases between the two ends. CDR1 is SGHDT and CDR2 is YYEEEE in the germline V gene. This CDR3 is built from 14 residues. CDR3 bases: TGTGCCAGCAGCTTGGCCGGGAGTACCGGGGAGCTGTTTTTT. Its protein is CASSLAGSTGELFF.

The rearrangement uses TRBV5-1 and TRBJ1-4; TRBD1 matches at 8 bases. The germline V gene has CDR1 SGHRS and CDR2 YFSETQ. The V segment lost 3 bases and the J segment 0 bases; nucleotides outside the gene matches: 7. The CDR3 runs 17 residues. CDR3 bases: TGCGCCAGCAGCTCCGACAGGGGAGTGTCAACTAATGAAAAACTGTTTTTT. Translation gives CASSSDRGVSTNEKLFF.

A single count supports this clone. The chain combines TRBV5-1 with TRBJ1-1; D call uncertain. CDR1 is SGHRS and CDR2 is YFSETQ in the germline V gene. The CDR3 has 15 residues. Deletions cut 2 bases from V and 1 base from J, with 12 bases between. The CDR3, as DNA: TGCGCCAGCAGCTTTGAGGGCAGGAGGAACACTGAAGCTTTCTTT. It specifies CASSFEGRRNTEAFF.

This chain uses TRBV5-6 with TRBJ2-1; weak D call: TRBD1 (7 bases). V lost 4 bases to trimming and J lost 7 bases, with 18 bases between them. This CDR3 comprises 15 residues. CDR1 and CDR2 (germline): SGHDT, YYEEEE. CDR3: CASSGGRGVLNEQFF. The CDR3 DNA follows: TGTGCCAGCAGCGGAGGCAGGGGGGTGTTAAATGAGCAGTTCTTC.

The chain uses TRBV30 and TRBJ2-7; D uncertain. CDR1 and CDR2 from the germline V gene are GTSNPN and SVGIG (reference sequence). V shed 4 bases and J shed 5 bases, with 12 bases lying between them. The CDR3 spans 12 residues. This CDR3 is CAWTGLSNEQYF. The CDR3, as DNA: TGTGCCTGGACAGGATTGTCCAACGAGCAGTACTTC.